This T cell receptor (beta chain) was sequenced in a study of Siglec-9 on CD8 T cells in melanoma (dated by TCRdb to about 2019). For context, the study as a whole: In this study, researchers looked at how Siglec-9 is expressed on CD8+ T cells and what Siglec-9 does to regulate T cells within the melanoma tumor microenvironment.

Study-wide conclusions, independent of this receptor: Siglec-9 was reported to mark and regulate an effector memory CD8+ T-cell subset that appeared to accumulate within melanoma tumors.

V drops 5 bases and J drops 5 bases, leaving 14 bases in between. The CDR3 spans 14 residues, from the cysteine through the phenylalanine. Only CDR3 DNA is held: 42 bases, read in frame from base 1. The germline V gene (reference sequence) yields SEHNR for CDR1 and FQNEAQ for CDR2. Library generation was performed with the immunoSEQ multiplex PCR assay. This immuneACCESS table, as held by TCRdb, lists in-frame sequences with V and J called but not all clones. Of the missing ones, under half trace to an unresolved V gene in checked studies; the others have no known cause. The sample table lists about 30,000 clones, 80% of them with a count of one. The top ten clones comprise 5.8% of the sample. Of note for this clone: What antigen it recognizes has not been identified. The record has no base qualities; no much larger clone is one base away.

This clonotype originated in a human donor in good health. Sample: Siglec-9- CD8+ T cells sorted from blood. Sample cell subset or site, as interpreted from the label and publication: CD8 T cells lacking Siglec-9. This chain is built from TRBV7-9 and TRBJ2-3; the D gene is not confidently resolved. Read as DNA, the sequence is TGTGCCAGCAGCCCCTCTCCGGGCGGAGATACGCAGTATTTT. Translated, this is CASSPSPGGDTQYF. The variable domain in full, with residues beyond the CDR3 obtained from the reference TRBV7-9 and TRBJ2-3 genes, is DTGVSQNPRHKITKRGQNVTFRCDPISEHNRLYWYRQTLGQGPEFLTYFQNEAQLEKSRLLSDRFSAERPKGSFSTLEIQRTEQGDSAMYLCASSPSPGGDTQYFGPGTRLTVL.